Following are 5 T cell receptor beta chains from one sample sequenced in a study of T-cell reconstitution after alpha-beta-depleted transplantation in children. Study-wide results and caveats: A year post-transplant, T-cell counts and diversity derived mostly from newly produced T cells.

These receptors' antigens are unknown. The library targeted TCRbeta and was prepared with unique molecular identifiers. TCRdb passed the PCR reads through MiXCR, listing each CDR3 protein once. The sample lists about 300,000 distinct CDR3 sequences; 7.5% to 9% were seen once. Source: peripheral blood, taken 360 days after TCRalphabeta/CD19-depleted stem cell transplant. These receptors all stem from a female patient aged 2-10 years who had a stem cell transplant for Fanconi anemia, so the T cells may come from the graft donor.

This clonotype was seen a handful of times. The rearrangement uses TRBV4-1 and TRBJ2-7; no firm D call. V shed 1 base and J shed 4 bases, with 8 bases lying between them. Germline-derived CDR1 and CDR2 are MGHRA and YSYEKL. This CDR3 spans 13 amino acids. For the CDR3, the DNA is TGCGCCAGCAGCCAAGGGGCCGTGTACGAGCAGTACTTC. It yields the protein CASSQGAVYEQYF.

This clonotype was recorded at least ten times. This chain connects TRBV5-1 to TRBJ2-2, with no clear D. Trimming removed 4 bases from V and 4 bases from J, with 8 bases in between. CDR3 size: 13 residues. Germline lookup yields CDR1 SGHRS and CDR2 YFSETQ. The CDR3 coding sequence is TGCGCCAGCAGCAAACTGGGCACCGGGGAGCTGTTTTTT. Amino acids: CASSKLGTGELFF.

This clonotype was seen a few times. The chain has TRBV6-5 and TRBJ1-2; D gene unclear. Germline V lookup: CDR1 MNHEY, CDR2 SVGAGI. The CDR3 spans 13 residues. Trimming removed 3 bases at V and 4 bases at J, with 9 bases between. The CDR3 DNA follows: TGTGCCAGCAGTTATTCACAGCTCTATGGCTACACCTTC. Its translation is CASSYSQLYGYTF.

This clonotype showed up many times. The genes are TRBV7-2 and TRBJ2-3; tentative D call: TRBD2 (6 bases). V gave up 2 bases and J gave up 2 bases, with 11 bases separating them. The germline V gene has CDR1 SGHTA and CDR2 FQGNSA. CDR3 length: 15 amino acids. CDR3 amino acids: CASSLRDLYTDTQYF. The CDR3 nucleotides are TGTGCCAGCAGCTTAAGGGACTTGTACACAGATACGCAGTATTTT.

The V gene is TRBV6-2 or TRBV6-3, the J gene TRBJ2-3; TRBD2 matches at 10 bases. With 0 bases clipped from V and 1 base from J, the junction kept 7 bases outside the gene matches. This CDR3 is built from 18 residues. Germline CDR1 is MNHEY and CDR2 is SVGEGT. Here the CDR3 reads CASSYSLFLAGGTDTQYF. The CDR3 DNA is TGTGCCAGCAGTTACTCTCTCTTCCTAGCGGGAGGCACAGATACGCAGTATTTT.